This TCR beta chain was observed in a study of tumor and adjacent non-tumor tissue in lung cancer. The CDR3 runs to 14 residues. From germline, CDR1 is SGHRS and CDR2 YFSETQ. Trimming left V 0 bases short and J 13 bases short, with 17 bases between. Three rounds of nested PCR, following a modified ARM-PCR protocol, produced the TCRbeta library. Each CDR3 protein is one row after TCRdb ran MiXCR on the multiplex PCR reads. The sample contains approximately 80,000 distinct CDR3 sequences, 70% to 90% of which appear only once. RNA was extracted from bulk tissue without any cell sorting. Distant lung tissue was collected more than 3 cm away from the tumor edge. Turning to this clonotype: This could be a read error, since a much larger clone is one nucleotide away.

Source material: distant non-tumor lung tissue. The origin of this receptor is a man in his sixties with non-small cell lung cancer. The chain has TRBV5-1 and TRBJ2-1; D is ambiguous. The CDR3 spells CASSLDDVENFQFF. The CDR3 DNA reads as TGCGCCAGCAGCTTGGATGATGTGGAAAATTTTCAGTTCTTC.